This TCR beta chain emerged from a study of T cell changes during pregnancy in multiple sclerosis. The method was immunoSEQ multiplex PCR; TCRdb's version includes in-frame clones alone and lacks a portion of them. The sample comprises roughly 76,000 clones, about 90% of which are singletons, and about 0.52% rests with the top ten. V lost 5 bases and J 5 bases, leaving 13 bases between the germline ends. Germline values: CDR1 ENHRY, CDR2 SYGVKD. This CDR3 has 14 amino acids. The origin of this receptor is a female donor with multiple sclerosis, enrolled in a pregnancy study. This material consisted of CD4+ T cells from peripheral blood mononuclear cells, taken in the second trimester of pregnancy. The chain combines TRBV10-3 with TRBJ2-1; a possible D gene is TRBD2 (5 bases). CDR3 residues: CAISSLSRDNEQFF. The CDR3, as DNA: TGTGCCATCAGTTCACTATCGAGGGACAATGAGCAGTTCTTC.